The source of this TCR beta chain is a study of OX40 agonist ivuxolimab in advanced cancers. Background on the study: A male proportion of about 80% was recorded, with mean age around 55 years and range about 20 to 79. Study-wide results and limits: Researchers did not establish what antigens the expanded peripheral T cells target. CD4+ and CD8+ blood T cells expanded clonally by week 6 at 0.1 to 3.0 mg/kg.

CDR3 length: 13 residues. Trimming shortened V by 5 bases and J by 2 bases, and 9 bases separated the two germline ends. In germline, CDR1 is SGHTA, CDR2 FQGTGA. For this clone: Its specificity is not known. This same CDR3 is encoded by further DNA sequences in the sample.

This table comes from immunoSEQ multiplex PCR, and its TCRdb copy is limited to in-frame clones, with some not included. The data hold over 70,000 clones, with approximately 91% observed a single time. The TCR sequence derives from an adult with an advanced solid tumor such as melanoma, head and neck, liver or kidney cancer. The chain joins TRBV7-3 to TRBJ1-1; the D gene is possibly TRBD1 (5 bases). The sample in question was CD4+ or CD8+ T cells sorted from blood, obtained in a trial of the OX40 agonist ivuxolimab. The CDR3: CASSVQVNTEAFF. For the CDR3, the DNA is TGTGCCAGCAGCGTACAGGTAAACACTGAAGCTTTCTTT.